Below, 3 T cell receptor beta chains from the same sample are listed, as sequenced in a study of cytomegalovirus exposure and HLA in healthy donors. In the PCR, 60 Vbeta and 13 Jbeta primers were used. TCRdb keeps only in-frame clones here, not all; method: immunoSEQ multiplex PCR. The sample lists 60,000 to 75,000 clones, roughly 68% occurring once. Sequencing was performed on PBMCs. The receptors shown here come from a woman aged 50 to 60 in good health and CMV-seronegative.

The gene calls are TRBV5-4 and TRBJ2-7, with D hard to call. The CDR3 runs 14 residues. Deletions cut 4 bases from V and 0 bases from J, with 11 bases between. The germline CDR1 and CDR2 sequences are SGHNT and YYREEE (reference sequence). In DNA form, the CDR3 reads TGTGCCAGCAGCCCCACCCTGAGCTCCTACGAGCAGTACTTC. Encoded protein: CASSPTLSSYEQYF.

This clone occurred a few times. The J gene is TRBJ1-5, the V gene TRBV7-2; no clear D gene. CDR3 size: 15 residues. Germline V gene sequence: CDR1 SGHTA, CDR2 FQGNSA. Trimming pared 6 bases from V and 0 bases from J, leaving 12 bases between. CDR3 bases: TGTGCCAGCAGATCCCCAGGAAATAGCAATCAGCCCCAGCATTTT. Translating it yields CASRSPGNSNQPQHF.

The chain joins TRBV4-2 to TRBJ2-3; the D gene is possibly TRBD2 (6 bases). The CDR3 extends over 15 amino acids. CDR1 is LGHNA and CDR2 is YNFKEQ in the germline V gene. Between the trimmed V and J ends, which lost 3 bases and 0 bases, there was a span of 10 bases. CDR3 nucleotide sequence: TGTGCCAGCAGCCAGGGCGGGGCTAGCACAGATACGCAGTATTTT. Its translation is CASSQGGASTDTQYF.